This paragraph covers one T cell receptor (beta chain) sequence. The target of this receptor is not known. The input lacks base qualities; no much larger clone sits a single base away. This specimen belongs to a study of T cell repertoires in cytomegalovirus infection (dated by TCRdb to the late 2010s). Some background on the complete study: Recently identified HLA-C-restricted CMV epitopes, whose presentation resists viral immunomodulation, were targeted by peptide stimulations together with well-studied HLA-B-restricted epitopes. Because public TCR beta signatures pointed to carriage of CMV infection together with the matching HLA type, the HLA type of each donor mattered for the analysis.

Sequencing was performed on an Illumina HiSeq 1500. The public reads were reprocessed in TCRdb via fastp at Q25 and MiXCR, keeping in-frame beta chains. Entries that share a CDR3 protein sequence are merged under the most common genes and DNA. The table for this sample lists roughly 700,000 distinct CDR3 sequences; roughly 36% of them were counted only once. 15% to 20% of the sample is held by the ten biggest clonotypes. CDR1 and CDR2 were assigned from the germline V gene as SNHLY and FYNNEI. The cysteine opens and the phenylalanine closes a CDR3 of 15 amino acids. The retained sequence is limited to the CDR3, 45 bases, with the frame set at the first base. The junction shows trimming of 3 bases on V and 5 bases on J, plus 14 bases between the germline ends. The full study reports these points: Cumulative frequency of public TCR beta family members discriminated carriers of CMV infection plus the relevant HLA type in this cohort and an independent 352-donor cohort. The ex vivo response was dominated by HLA-C-restricted CMV-specific TCR beta clonotypes, and the single most frequent clonotype in two of eight donors was supplied by these HLA-C-restricted clonotypes.

This sample's treatment or condition label indicates: in vitro stimulation with specific CMV peptide epitopes to enrich CMV-specific T cells. Recombination joined TRBV2 with TRBJ2-1; there is no confident call for the D gene. This sequence was found in a human donor in good health (CMV status not recorded). Some clones in this sample may be carry-over from other donors' samples. The sequenced sample was cultured PBMCs, obtained from culture after CMV antigen stimulation. The DNA sequence is as follows: TGTGCCAGCAGTGAGCTTGCCCCGTCGGACAATGAGCAGTTCTTC. The resulting protein is CASSELAPSDNEQFF.